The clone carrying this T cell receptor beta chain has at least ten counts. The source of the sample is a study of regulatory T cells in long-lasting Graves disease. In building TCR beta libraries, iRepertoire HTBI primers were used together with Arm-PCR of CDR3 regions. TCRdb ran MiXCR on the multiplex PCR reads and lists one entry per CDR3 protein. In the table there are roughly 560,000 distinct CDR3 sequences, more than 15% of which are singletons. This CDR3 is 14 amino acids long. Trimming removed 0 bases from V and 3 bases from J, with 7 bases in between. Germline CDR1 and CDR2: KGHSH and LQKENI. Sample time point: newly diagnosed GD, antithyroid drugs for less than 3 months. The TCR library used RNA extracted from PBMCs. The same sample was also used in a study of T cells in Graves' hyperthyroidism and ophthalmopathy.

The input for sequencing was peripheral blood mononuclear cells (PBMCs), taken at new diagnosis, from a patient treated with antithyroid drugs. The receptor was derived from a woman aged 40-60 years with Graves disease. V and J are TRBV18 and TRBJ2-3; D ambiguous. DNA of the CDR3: TGTGCCAGCTCACCACCCGGGCAGACAGATACGCAGTATTTT. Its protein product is CASSPPGQTDTQYF.